These 16 T cell receptor beta chains came from one sample sequenced in a study of PD-1 blockade in classical Hodgkin lymphoma (dated by TCRdb to the early 2020s). What the time point label conveys for this sample: cycle 1 day 1 (C1D1), immediately before nivolumab initiation. Relapse after autologous stem cell transplantation had occurred in all trial patients, and cohorts A, B and C were distinguished by prior brentuximab vedotin exposure. Library creation used the immunoSEQ multiplex PCR assay. The clones in this table, taken by TCRdb from immuneACCESS, are in-frame only. Not every clone is retained; where verified, under half of the shortfall comes from an unresolved V gene, and the cause of the rest is unknown. Here the sample has 60,000 or so clones; roughly 90% occur a single time. About 8.8% of the sample is in the top ten clones. The sequencing used peripheral blood mononuclear cells (PBMCs), collected at baseline. Receptor source: a human donor with classical Hodgkin lymphoma.

This chain uses TRBV10-3 with TRBJ2-7; weak D call: TRBD2 (5 bases). This CDR3 has 14 residues. The V and J ends lost 4 bases and 0 bases respectively, with 10 bases between them. CDR1 is ENHRY and CDR2 is SYGVKD in the germline V gene. CDR3 DNA sequence: TGTGCCATCAGTGTTCCCGGGAACTCCTACGAGCAGTACTTC. Translating it yields CAISVPGNSYEQYF.

CDR3 nucleotides: TGTGCCAGCAGCGGAGAGACGGTCTCCGGGAACAATGAGCAGTTCTTC. Translated, it gives CASSGETVSGNNEQFF. This chain joins TRBV9 and TRBJ2-1; TRBD2 is a possible D gene (5 bases). Looked up from germline, CDR1 is SGDLS and CDR2 is YYNGEE. Trimming cost V 3 bases and J 5 bases, with 18 bases left between them. This CDR3 contains 16 residues.

The chain links TRBV13 to TRBJ2-6; no clear D gene. Germline CDR1 PRHDT, CDR2 FYEKMQ (reference sequence). CDR3 length: 13 residues. Trimming took 6 bases from V and 1 from J, leaving 4 bases between them. The DNA of the CDR3 is TGTGCCAGCAGGGTTTCTGGGGCCAACGTCCTGACTTTC. It encodes CASRVSGANVLTF.

The V gene is TRBV6-5, the J gene TRBJ1-1; D is perhaps TRBD1 (5 bases). Germline V gives CDR1 MNHEY, CDR2 SVGAGI. V gave up 0 bases and J gave up 4 bases, with 6 bases separating them. CDR3 length: 13 residues. CDR3 sequence reads: CASSYSGATEAFF. Here the CDR3 DNA reads TGTGCCAGCAGTTACTCAGGGGCCACTGAAGCTTTCTTT.

This sequence joins TRBV6-5 and TRBJ2-3; 9 bases agree with TRBD2. The V gene's germline CDR1 is MNHEY and CDR2 SVGAGI. The CDR3 spans 14 residues. J lost 1 base, V lost 8 bases, and 4 bases had no gene match. The CDR3 nucleotides read TGTGCCAGCGGGACTAGCTCTGGCACAGATACGCAGTATTTT. This translates into CASGTSSGTDTQYF.

This chain joins TRBV28 and TRBJ2-5; no reliable D call. Germline V gives CDR1 MDHEN, CDR2 SYDVKM. V lost 5 bases and J 5 bases, leaving 6 bases between the germline ends. The CDR3 extends over 11 amino acids. CDR3 loop: CASSVRETQYF. The CDR3 nucleotides read TGTGCCAGCAGTGTCCGGGAGACCCAGTACTTC. Supplemented by reference TRBV28 and TRBJ2-5, the full variable domain reads DVKVTQSSRYLVKRTGEKVFLECVQDMDHENMFWYRQDPGLGLRLIYFSYDVKMKEKGDIPEGYSVSREKKERFSLILESASTNQTSMYLCASSVRETQYFGPGTRLLVL.

The chain couples TRBV5-1 to TRBJ2-7; D is possibly TRBD2 (6 bases). V was clipped by 3 bases and J by 0 bases, with 10 bases between them. This CDR3 comprises 14 residues. Germline values: CDR1 SGHRS, CDR2 YFSETQ. CDR3 in DNA: TGCGCCAGCAGCTATGCGGGGAGCTCCTACGAGCAGTACTTC. Translated: CASSYAGSSYEQYF.

This chain's CDR3 is CASSPPQGSHEQYF. The CDR3 DNA sequence: TGTGCCAGCTCACCACCGCAGGGTAGCCACGAGCAGTACTTC. V is TRBV18 and J is TRBJ2-7; TRBD1 is a possible D gene (5 bases). Germline assignment: CDR1 KGHSH and CDR2 LQKENI. CDR3 size: 14 residues. Trimming shortened V by 0 bases and J by 5 bases, and 11 bases separated the two germline ends.

Note on this clone: Other DNA sequences in the sample encode the same CDR3. V is TRBV28 and J is TRBJ2-5; D is ambiguous. V was shortened by 5 bases and J by 0 bases, with 7 bases between the two germline ends. The CDR3 is made up of 13 amino acids. CDR1 and CDR2 (germline): MDHEN, SYDVKM. The CDR3 nucleotides read TGTGCCAGCAGTCGGACGGACCAAGAGACCCAGTACTTC. It encodes CASSRTDQETQYF.

The chain is built from TRBV7-6 and TRBJ1-3; 7 nucleotides match TRBD1. The germline gives CDR1 SGHVS, CDR2 FNYEAQ. The CDR3 runs to 16 residues. Trimming at V came to 4 bases and at J to 2 bases, leaving 8 bases not matched to a gene. The CDR3 nucleotides are TGTGCCAGCAGCTCAGGGGGAGACAGAGCTGGAAACACCATATATTTT. Its protein product is CASSSGGDRAGNTIYF.

CDR3 protein: CASSLGGSSYEQYF. The CDR3 DNA reads as TGTGCCAGCAGTTTAGGCGGGAGCTCCTACGAGCAGTACTTC. The chain links TRBV28 to TRBJ2-7; the match to TRBD2 covers 7 bases. J was trimmed by 0 bases and V by 2 bases; bases with no gene match: 1. The CDR3 loop spans 14 amino acids. Germline V gene sequence: CDR1 MDHEN, CDR2 SYDVKM.

V usage is TRBV4-1 and J usage is TRBJ2-1; no clear D. The CDR3 runs 13 residues. CDR1 MGHRA and CDR2 YSYEKL come from the germline V gene. V lost 0 bases and J lost 8, with 8 bases in between. CDR3 sequence: CASSQEGPYEQFF. As DNA, the CDR3 is TGCGCCAGCAGCCAAGAAGGACCTTATGAGCAGTTCTTC.

The CDR3 spells CASSPEGGAQYF. DNA of the CDR3: TGTGCCAGCTCACCAGAGGGTGGGGCGCAGTATTTT. The V call is TRBV18, the J call TRBJ2-3; tentative D call: TRBD2 (5 bases). The CDR3 extends over 12 amino acids. V lost 2 bases and J 10 bases, leaving 10 bases between the germline ends. Germline V gene sequence: CDR1 KGHSH, CDR2 LQKENI.

V usage is TRBV7-6 and J usage is TRBJ2-7, with 9 bases lining up with TRBD1. The V gene end was trimmed by 2 bases and the J gene end by 2 bases; junction bases not matched to a gene: 4. The germline CDR1 and CDR2 sequences are SGHVS and FNYEAQ. The CDR3 extends over 15 amino acids. The chain's CDR3 is CASSLWGQGPYEQYF. CDR3 in DNA: TGTGCCAGCAGCTTATGGGGACAGGGTCCCTACGAGCAGTACTTC. Combining the CDR3 with reference TRBV7-6 and TRBJ2-7 gives the whole variable domain GAGVSQSPRYKVTKRGQDVALRCDPISGHVSLYWYRQALGQGPEFLTYFNYEAQQDKSGLPNDRFSAERPEGSISTLTIQRTEQRDSAMYRCASSLWGQGPYEQYFGPGTRLTVT.

V is TRBV15 and J is TRBJ2-2, with D perhaps given as TRBD1 or TRBD2 (6 bases each). The CDR3 length is 18 residues. From germline, CDR1 is LNHNV and CDR2 YYDKDF (reference sequence). V lost 3 bases and J lost 0, with 17 bases in between. The CDR3 DNA reads TGTGCCACCAGCAGCGGGGGCGAAAAATTAGCGAACACCGGGGAGCTGTTTTTT. Translated: CATSSGGEKLANTGELFF.

V and J are TRBV6-4 and TRBJ1-5; D is undetermined. The ends were cut back, 5 bases at V and 0 bases at J, with 8 bases in the middle. The CDR3 sequence is 14 residues long. Germline V gene data show CDR1 as MRHNA and CDR2 as SNTAGT. CDR3 residues: CASSKEISNQPQHF. In DNA, the CDR3 is TGTGCCAGCAGTAAAGAAATTAGCAATCAGCCCCAGCATTTT.